Sequencing of this T cell receptor (beta chain) was carried out in a study of blood T cells in healthy people across ages. The V end lost 5 bases, the J end lost 4 bases, and 18 bases lay between the germline ends. Germline loops: CDR1 SGHVS, CDR2 FQNEAQ. This CDR3 has 16 amino acids. Sample-barcoded 5' priming and a J-beta primer mix drove a second PCR of 7 to 11 cycles. TCRdb recomputed calls from the 5' RACE reads with MiXCR, one row per CDR3 protein. Here the sample spans 780,000 or so distinct CDR3 sequences, more than 50% being singletons. This clonotype was sampled from a middle-aged man in good health. The V and J genes are TRBV7-8 and TRBJ1-5, with D tentatively TRBD1 (5 bases). The sample consisted of blood. CDR3 bases: TGTGCCAGCAGCAGCCAAGACCGGGGGATAAATCAGCCCCAGCATTTT. Its protein product is CASSSQDRGINQPQHF.